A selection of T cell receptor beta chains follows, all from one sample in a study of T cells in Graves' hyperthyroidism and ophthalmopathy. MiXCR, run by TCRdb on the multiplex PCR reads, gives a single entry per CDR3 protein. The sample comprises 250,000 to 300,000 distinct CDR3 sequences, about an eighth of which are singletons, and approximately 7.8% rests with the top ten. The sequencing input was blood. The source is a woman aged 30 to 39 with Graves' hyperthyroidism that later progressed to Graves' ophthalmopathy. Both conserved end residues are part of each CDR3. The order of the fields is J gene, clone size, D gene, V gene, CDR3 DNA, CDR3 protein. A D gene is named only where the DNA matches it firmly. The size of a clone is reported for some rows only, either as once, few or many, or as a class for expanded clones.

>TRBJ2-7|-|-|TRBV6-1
TGTGCCAGCAGCGTCAGCCCCTACGAGCAGTACTTC
CASSVSPYEQYF
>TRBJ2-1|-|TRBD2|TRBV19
TGTGCCAGTAGCCGCTCCGGGACTAATACCTACAATGAGCAGTTCTTC
CASSRSGTNTYNEQFF
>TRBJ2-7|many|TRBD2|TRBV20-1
TGCAGTGCTAGATTAGGACTAGCGACCTACGAGCAGTACTTC
CSARLGLATYEQYF
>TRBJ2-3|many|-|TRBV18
TGTGCCAGCTCACCAACACCCGGACTTACCACAGATACGCAGTATTTT
CASSPTPGLTTDTQYF
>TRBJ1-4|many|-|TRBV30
TGTGCCTGGAGTGTGGGCTCCTATGAAAAACTGTTTTTT
CAWSVGSYEKLFF
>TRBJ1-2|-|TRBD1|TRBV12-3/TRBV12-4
TGTGCCAGCAGCGGCGGGGCCCGGGACAGGGGACCTAGTAACTATGGCTACACCTTC
CASSGGARDRGPSNYGYTF
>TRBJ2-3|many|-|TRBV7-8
TGTGCCAGCAGCTTCGGACGGCGCACAGATACGCAGTATTTT
CASSFGRRTDTQYF
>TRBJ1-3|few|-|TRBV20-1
TGCAGTGCTAACAGTTTCGGAAACACCATATATTTT
CSANSFGNTIYF
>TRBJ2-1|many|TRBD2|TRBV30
TGTGCCTGGAGGAAGGGACTAGCGGGAGTCGGTGAGCAGTTCTTC
CAWRKGLAGVGEQFF
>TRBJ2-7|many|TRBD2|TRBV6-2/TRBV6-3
TGTGCCAGCAGTCTAACACGCCGGGACTACTCCTACGAGCAGTACTTC
CASSLTRRDYSYEQYF
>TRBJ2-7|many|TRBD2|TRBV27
TGTGCCAGCAGCCGTGACCCCCTAGCGGGGGCCTACGAGCAGTACTTC
CASSRDPLAGAYEQYF
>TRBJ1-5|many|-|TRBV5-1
TGCGCCAGCAGCTTCGGAGGGTATAGCAATCAGCCCCAGCATTTT
CASSFGGYSNQPQHF
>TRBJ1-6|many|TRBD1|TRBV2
TGTGCCAGCACCGGGACAGCGGGTTCACCCCTCCACTTT
CASTGTAGSPLHF
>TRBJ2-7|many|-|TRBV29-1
TGCAGCGTTCAGACCTTCCTCTACGAGCAGTACTTC
CSVQTFLYEQYF
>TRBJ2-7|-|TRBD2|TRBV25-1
TGTGCCAGCAGTGATCCTACTAGCGGGGGTTACGAGCAGTACTTC
CASSDPTSGGYEQYF
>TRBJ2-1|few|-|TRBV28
TGTGCCAGCGGCGACCATGCAGCAGGTGAGCAGTTCTTC
CASGDHAAGEQFF
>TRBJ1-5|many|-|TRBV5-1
TGCGCCAGCAGCTCAGAGGGACGGCGAGATCAGCCCCAGCATTTT
CASSSEGRRDQPQHF